This TCR beta chain was sequenced during a study of blood T cell repertoires in COVID-19. Across the study: Collection of acute and convalescent COVID-19 samples took place in the United States, Italy and Spain.

Assay used: immunoSEQ multiplex PCR; TCRdb lists only in-frame clones, some missing. This repertoire shows about 100,000 clones, roughly 80% found once; its top ten account for 20% to 25%. Trimming left V 5 bases short and J 3 bases short, with 14 bases between. There are 14 residues in the CDR3. Germline V gene lookup returns CDR1 MNHEY and CDR2 SVGEGT. V gene TRBV6-2 or TRBV6-3 combines with J gene TRBJ2-7; D perhaps matches TRBD2 (6 bases). The receptor was isolated from a human donor in a cohort sampled during active COVID-19. Sequenced material: peripheral blood. The CDR3 DNA follows: TGTGCCAGCAGTCCGCGGGACGGAATCTACGAGCAGTACTTC. Translated: CASSPRDGIYEQYF.